This T cell receptor (beta chain) was obtained from a study of shared clonotypes between healthy human individuals. Measured with immunoSEQ multiplex PCR; TCRdb has only the in-frame clones, and not every one. The repertoire holds about 1 million clones, with around 74% as singletons. The CDR3 contains 14 residues. Trimming took off 5 bases at V and 0 bases at J, with 11 bases between the two ends. CDR1 SGHNT and CDR2 YENEEA come from the germline V gene. This clonotype originated in a young man in good health. Sequencing input: memory CD4+ T cells sorted from blood. The subset is: CD45RA-negative fraction. The rearrangement joins TRBV11-3 to TRBJ2-7; D is tentatively TRBD1 or TRBD2 (5 bases each). The CDR3 DNA is TGTGCCAGCAGCCCTGGGGGAAGCTCCTACGAGCAGTACTTC. Protein product: CASSPGGSSYEQYF. Full variable domain (outside the CDR3, taken from reference TRBV11-3 and TRBJ2-7): EAGVVQSPRYKIIEKKQPVAFWCNPISGHNTLYWYLQNLGQGPELLIRYENEEAVDDSQLPKDRFSAERLKGVDSTLKIQPAELGDSAVYLCASSPGGSSYEQYFGPGTRLTVT.